The entry below describes one T cell receptor beta chain. Its antigen is unknown. Germline values: CDR1 SNHLY, CDR2 FYNNEI. After removal of 6 bases from V and 7 bases from J, the junction contained 4 bases not matched to a gene. The CDR3 has 14 amino acids. This sample was taken from a study of shared clonotypes between healthy human individuals. Regarding the study as a whole: As a rule, naive subsets had a larger estimated richness than memory subsets.

The protocol was immunoSEQ multiplex PCR, while the TCRdb copy is restricted to in-frame clones and leaves out a portion. The profile shows about 2.3 million clones, 93% of them singletons. Sequenced material: naive CD4+ T cells from PBMCs. Stated subset: CD45RA+ positively selected. The receptor comes from a man younger than 30 in good health. Some clones in this sample may be carry-over from other donors' samples. J is TRBJ2-1 and V is TRBV2; TRBD2 aligns across 12 bases. DNA for the CDR3: TGTGCCAGCAGCCCGGGACTAGCGGGTAATGAGCAGTTCTTC. It translates to CASSPGLAGNEQFF.